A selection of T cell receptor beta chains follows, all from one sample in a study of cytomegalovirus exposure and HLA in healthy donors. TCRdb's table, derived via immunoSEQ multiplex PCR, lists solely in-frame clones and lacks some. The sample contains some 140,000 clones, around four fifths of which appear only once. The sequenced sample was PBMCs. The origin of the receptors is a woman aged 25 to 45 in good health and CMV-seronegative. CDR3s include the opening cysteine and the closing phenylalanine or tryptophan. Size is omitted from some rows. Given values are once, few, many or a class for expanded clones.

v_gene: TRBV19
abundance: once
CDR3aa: CASGIKGFASGNTIYF

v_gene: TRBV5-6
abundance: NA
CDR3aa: CASSWDGSSNSPLHF

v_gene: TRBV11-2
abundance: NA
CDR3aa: CASSAVGLAGKNEQFF

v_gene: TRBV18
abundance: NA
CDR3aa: CASSPGDIREKLFF

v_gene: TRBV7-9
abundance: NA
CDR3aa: CASSPPGTSGSEQFF

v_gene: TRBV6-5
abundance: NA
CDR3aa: CASSYWGDGETQYF

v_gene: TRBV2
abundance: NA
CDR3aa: CATGQALTYEQYF

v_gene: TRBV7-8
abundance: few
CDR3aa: CASSYSRSGNYEQYF

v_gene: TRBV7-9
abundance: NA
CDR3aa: CASSKQGTNQPQHF

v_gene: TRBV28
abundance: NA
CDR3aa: CASRPGTNHNTEAFF

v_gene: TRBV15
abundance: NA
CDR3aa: CATSRQDRGYGNTIYF

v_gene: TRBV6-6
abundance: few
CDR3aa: CASSTGVGQGNSPLHF

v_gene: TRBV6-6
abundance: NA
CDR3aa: CASRRDRDNSPLHF

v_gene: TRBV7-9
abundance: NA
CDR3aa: CASSGISGGRNSYEQYF

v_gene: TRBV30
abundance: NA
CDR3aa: CAWSGQGGYGYTF

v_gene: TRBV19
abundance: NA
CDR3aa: CASSIPQVRGGYTF

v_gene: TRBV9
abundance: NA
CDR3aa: CASSVAQGYNEQFF

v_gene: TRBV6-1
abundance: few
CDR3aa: CASSNRGRNTGELFF

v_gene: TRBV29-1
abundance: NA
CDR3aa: CSVAPGGAGETQYF

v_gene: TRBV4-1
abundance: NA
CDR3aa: CASSPRQVKSFSGYTF

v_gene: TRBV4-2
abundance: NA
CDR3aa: CASSRRLAGGPLYNEQFF

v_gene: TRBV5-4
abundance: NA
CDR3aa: CASSLVTGITSDNEQFF

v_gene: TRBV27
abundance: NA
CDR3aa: CASSLSAGGVINEQFF

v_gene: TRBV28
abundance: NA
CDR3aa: CASKVLGQGDEKLFF

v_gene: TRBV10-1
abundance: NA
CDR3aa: CASSDRTGPVYEQYF

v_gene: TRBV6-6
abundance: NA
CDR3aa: CASSYAVTAPTEQYF

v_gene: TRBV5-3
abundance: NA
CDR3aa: CARSPREASTDTQYF

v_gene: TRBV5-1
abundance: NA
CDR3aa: CASSLDRGINTDTQYF

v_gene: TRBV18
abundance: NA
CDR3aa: CASSPAGRYGYTF

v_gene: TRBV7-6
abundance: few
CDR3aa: CASSPGNSPLHF

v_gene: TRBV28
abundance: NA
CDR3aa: CASSLPGGPNTQYF

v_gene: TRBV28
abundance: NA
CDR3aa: CASPLRGFLGQPQHF

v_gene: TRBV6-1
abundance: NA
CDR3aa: CASRRDSKADTQYF

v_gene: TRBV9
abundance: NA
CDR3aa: CASSATGVYNSPLHF